This TCR beta chain came from a study of shared clonotypes between healthy human individuals. The CDR3 runs to 17 residues. The J segment lost 0 bases and the V segment lost 6 bases, leaving 6 bases of the junction unmatched. The germline gives CDR1 KGHSH, CDR2 LQKENI. Only Caucasian adults living in Nashville, Tennessee served as donors. Genomic DNA from unsorted samples was obtained from 80 million to 100 million PBMCs (per sample). The method was immunoSEQ multiplex PCR; TCRdb's version includes in-frame clones alone and lacks a portion of them. The repertoire holds roughly 500,000 clones, around 79% seen once, with roughly 13% in the top ten.

The clonotype comes from a woman between 35 and 50 years old in good health. Some clones in this sample may be carry-over from other donors' samples. Sequenced sample: PBMCs. V gene TRBV18 combines with J gene TRBJ2-1; 12 positions match TRBD2. Written as DNA, the CDR3 is TGTGCCAGCTCCCTCGGACTAGCGGGACTCTCCTACAATGAGCAGTTCTTC. Translation gives CASSLGLAGLSYNEQFF.